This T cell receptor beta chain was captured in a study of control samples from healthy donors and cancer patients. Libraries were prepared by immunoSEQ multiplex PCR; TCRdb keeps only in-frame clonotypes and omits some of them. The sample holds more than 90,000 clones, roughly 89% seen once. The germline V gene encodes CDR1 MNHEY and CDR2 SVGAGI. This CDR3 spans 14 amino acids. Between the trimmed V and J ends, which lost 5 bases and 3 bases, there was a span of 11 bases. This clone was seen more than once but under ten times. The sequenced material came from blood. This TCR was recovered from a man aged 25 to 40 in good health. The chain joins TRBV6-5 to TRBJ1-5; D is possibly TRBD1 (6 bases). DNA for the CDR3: TGTGCCAGCAGTCCTGGGGGGGCCAATCAGCCCCAGCATTTT. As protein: CASSPGGANQPQHF.